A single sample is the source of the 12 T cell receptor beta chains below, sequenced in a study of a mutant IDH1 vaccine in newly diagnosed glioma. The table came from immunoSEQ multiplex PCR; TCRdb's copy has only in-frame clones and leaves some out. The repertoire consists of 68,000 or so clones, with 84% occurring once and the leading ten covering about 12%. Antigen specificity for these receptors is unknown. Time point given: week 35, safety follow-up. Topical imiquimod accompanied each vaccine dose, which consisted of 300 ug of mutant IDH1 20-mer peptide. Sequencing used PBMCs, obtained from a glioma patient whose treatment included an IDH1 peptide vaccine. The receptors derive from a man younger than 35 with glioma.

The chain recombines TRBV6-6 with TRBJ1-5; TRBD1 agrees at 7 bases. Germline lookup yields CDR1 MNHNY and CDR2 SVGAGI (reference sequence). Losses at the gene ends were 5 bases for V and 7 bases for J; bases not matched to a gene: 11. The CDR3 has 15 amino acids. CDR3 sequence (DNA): TGTGCCAGCAGTAAAGGGACAGTTTCAGGGCAGCCCCAGCATTTT. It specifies CASSKGTVSGQPQHF.

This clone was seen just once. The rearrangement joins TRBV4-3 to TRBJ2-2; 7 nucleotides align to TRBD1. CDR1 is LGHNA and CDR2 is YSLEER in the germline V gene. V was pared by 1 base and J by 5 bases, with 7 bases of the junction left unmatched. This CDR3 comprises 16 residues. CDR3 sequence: CASSQASGGSTGELFF. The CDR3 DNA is TGCGCCAGCAGCCAAGCTTCAGGGGGTTCAACCGGGGAGCTGTTTTTT.

This CDR3 reads CASRKRGAWEQFF. DNA of the CDR3: TGTGCCAGCAGGAAGCGGGGGGCCTGGGAGCAGTTCTTC. This rearrangement joins TRBV27 to TRBJ2-1; 9 bases map to TRBD2. CDR3 length: 13 residues. The V and J ends lost 6 bases and 10 bases, in that order; junction bases with no gene match: 7. From germline, CDR1 is MNHEY and CDR2 SMNVEV (reference sequence).

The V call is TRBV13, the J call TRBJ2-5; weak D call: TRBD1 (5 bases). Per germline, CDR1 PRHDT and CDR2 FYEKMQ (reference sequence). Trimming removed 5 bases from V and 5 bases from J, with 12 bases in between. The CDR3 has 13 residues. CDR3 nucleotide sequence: TGTGCCAGCAGCCGCAGGGTGGCCGAGACCCAGTACTTC. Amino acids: CASSRRVAETQYF.

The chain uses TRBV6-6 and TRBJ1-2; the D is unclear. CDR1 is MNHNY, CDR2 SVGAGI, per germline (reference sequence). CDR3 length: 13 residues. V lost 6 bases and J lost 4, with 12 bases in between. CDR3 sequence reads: CASSLRTGYGYTF. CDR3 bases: TGTGCCAGCAGCCTCAGGACTGGCTATGGCTACACCTTC.

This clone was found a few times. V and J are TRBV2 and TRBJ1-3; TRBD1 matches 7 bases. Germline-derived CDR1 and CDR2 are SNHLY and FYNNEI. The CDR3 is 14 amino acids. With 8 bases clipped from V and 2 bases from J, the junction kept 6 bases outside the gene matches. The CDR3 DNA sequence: TGTGCCAGCTCCGTGGACAGGACTGGAAACACCATATATTTT. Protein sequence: CASSVDRTGNTIYF.

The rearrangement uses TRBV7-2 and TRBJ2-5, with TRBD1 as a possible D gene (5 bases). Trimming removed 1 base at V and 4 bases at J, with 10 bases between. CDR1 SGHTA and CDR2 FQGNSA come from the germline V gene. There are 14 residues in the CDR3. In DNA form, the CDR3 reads TGTGCCAGCAGCTTAGTCCCAGGGATAGAGACCCAGTACTTC. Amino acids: CASSLVPGIETQYF.

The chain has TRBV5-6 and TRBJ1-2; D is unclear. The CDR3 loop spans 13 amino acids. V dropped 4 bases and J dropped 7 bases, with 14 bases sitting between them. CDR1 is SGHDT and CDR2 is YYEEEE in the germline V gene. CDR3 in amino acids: CASSVGTEAGYTF. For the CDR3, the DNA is TGTGCCAGCAGCGTAGGAACAGAAGCTGGCTACACCTTC.

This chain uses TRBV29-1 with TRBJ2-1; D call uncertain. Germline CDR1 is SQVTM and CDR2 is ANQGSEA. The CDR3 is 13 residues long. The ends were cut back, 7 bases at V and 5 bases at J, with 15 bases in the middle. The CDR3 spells CSGSPSVHNEQFF. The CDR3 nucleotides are TGCAGCGGTAGCCCCTCAGTCCACAATGAGCAGTTCTTC.

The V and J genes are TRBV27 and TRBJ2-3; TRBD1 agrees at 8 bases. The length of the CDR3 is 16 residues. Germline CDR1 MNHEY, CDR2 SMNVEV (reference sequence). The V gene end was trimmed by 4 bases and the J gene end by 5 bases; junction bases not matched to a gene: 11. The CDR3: CASSSPPGQGKDTQYF. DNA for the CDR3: TGTGCCAGCAGTTCCCCCCCTGGACAGGGTAAAGATACGCAGTATTTT.

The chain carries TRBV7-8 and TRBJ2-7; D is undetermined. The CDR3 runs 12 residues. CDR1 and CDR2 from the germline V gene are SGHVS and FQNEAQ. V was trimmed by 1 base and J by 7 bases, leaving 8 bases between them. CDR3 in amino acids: CASSLVLREQYF. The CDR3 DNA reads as TGTGCCAGCAGCTTAGTCCTCCGGGAGCAGTACTTC.

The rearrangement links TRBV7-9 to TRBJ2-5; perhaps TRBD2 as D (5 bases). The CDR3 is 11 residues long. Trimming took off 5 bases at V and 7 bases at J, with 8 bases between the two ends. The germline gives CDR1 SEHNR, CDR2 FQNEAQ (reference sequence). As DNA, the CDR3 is TGTGCCAGCAGCCGAGAGGGGACCCAGTACTTC. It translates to CASSREGTQYF.